This T cell receptor beta chain was recovered during a study of human T cells and chemical hapten exposure (dated by TCRdb to the early 2020s). Background for the entire study: For sensitization, 2% DPC in acetone was applied to an approximately 2 cm by approximately 2 cm area of upper inner arm skin. Blood samples were taken from patients before sensitization (week 0) and then at 2, 6 and about 24 weeks after DPC sensitization. Patch testing on the upper back used Finn chambers containing 0.01% DPC, with scoring done after 6 days according to International Contact Dermatitis Research Group standards. The patient cohort, mostly female, included alopecia areata with under or over 50% scalp involvement, alopecia totalis and alopecia universalis. Libraries were combined into a pool for sequencing, and differences in TCR yield between samples came mainly from small differences in library volumes within the pool. The study tracked peripheral blood TCR repertoire changes in vivo during primary and secondary sensitization to the hapten diphenylcyclopropenone (DPC) in alopecia patients. Under 30 alopecia patients gave blood for TCR sequencing at one to four time points (pre-sensitization, 2, 6 and 24 weeks). Patients additionally received weekly therapeutic DPC doses to the scalp throughout the approximately 22-week study period. The investigation overall reported the following: DPC sensitization did not change how many TCRs were above 1 in 1000 frequency, and no evidence was found of alterations in global repertoire structure. Patch test score correlated positively with the number of PT1 expanded TCRs, reaching significance at thresholds 8, 16 and 32 but not at 4. After repeated subsampling, the strength of the expansion versus patch-test correlation and the threshold at which it became significant changed. Expanded TCRs formed significantly more large CDR3 similarity clusters than pre-sensitization or healthy control sets, consistent with antigen-driven responses. Alopecia, a presumed autoimmune disease, was present in all patients, so the immune response of the patients might differ from that of healthy individuals.

The sample's time point label, decoded: pre-sensitization, week 0. The treatment or condition tag for this specimen amounts to: therapeutic diphenylcyclopropenone sensitization with weekly scalp DPC. Blood at each patch-test visit was drawn before the patch test was applied. Patients were eligible if aged 18 to 70, diagnosed with alopecia and judged suitable for DPC therapy, and pregnant patients were excluded. Total RNA was isolated from unfractionated whole blood collected in Tempus Blood RNA tubes. As to this clonotype: Which antigen it targets is not known. No base qualities exist here, and no much larger clone lies one base off it.

Preparation of the library involved RACE. TCRdb shows the sequencer as NextSeq 500. During library preparation, unique molecular identifiers were attached to individual cDNA molecules so that TCRs could be counted in a quantitative, reproducible way. Both TCR alpha and TCR beta chains were sequenced from each blood RNA sample. The paper's processing steps were these. Samples had a median of about 90,000 TCRs, with a range from 23,224 to 690,600. The Decombinator software suite was used to annotate the V, J and CDR3 of the TCR reads. For PS versus PT1 abundance plots, all samples were subsampled to the same number of TCRs (28,000). TCRs were defined as expanded if absent before sensitization and observed at least eight times at the 2-week time point. In-frame beta chains were kept once TCRdb had trimmed the public reads at Q25 with fastp and called clones with MiXCR. Rows are unified per CDR3 protein, each entry keeping the most common DNA and genes. The V and J calls, along with clone size, are taken from TCRdb and not from the paper's own processing. For this sample the table gives about 98,000 distinct CDR3 sequences, of which approximately 11% were detected only once. In total, the top ten clones hold approximately 3.1% of the sample.

Sequencing used whole blood, obtained in connection with sensitization to the hapten diphenylcyclopropenone (DPC). This TCR derives from a woman aged 60-75 years with alopecia areata. Some clones in this sample may be carry-over from other donors' samples.

Here the CDR3 is given as CASSQSPGASYEQYF. The DNA is TGTGCCAGCAGCCAATCCCCGGGCGCGTCCTACGAGCAGTACTTC. This receptor chain uses TRBV7-6 and TRBJ2-7; the D gene assignment is ambiguous. CDR3 length: 15 amino acids, cysteine to phenylalanine. Only the CDR3 portion is preserved as DNA: 45 bases, with reading frame beginning at the first base. The V and J ends are trimmed by 5 bases and 1 base, leaving 15 bases between them. Per the germline V gene, SGHVS is the CDR1 and FNYEAQ is the CDR2.